The 20 T cell receptor beta chains reported below all come from one sample, sequenced in a study of CD4 T cells in relation to SARS-CoV-2 and coronaviruses. The antigens of these receptors remain unknown. Assay: immunoSEQ multiplex PCR; the TCRdb copy retains only in-frame clones and omits some. Of tens of thousands of clones in the sample, roughly 84% were seen once. Sequenced: naive CD4+ T cells from PBMCs, cultured in vitro. Subset of the sample: naive CD4+ T cells isolated by negative enrichment. These receptor sequences come from an adult with COVID-19.

The V and J genes are TRBV10-3 and TRBJ2-1; possibly TRBD2 for D (5 bases). The ends were cut back, 0 bases at V and 3 bases at J, with 12 bases in the middle. The CDR3 totals 16 residues. The germline gives CDR1 ENHRY, CDR2 SYGVKD. CDR3 sequence reads: CAISESRLRVYNEQFF. The CDR3 coding sequence is TGTGCCATCAGTGAGTCGCGGTTGCGGGTCTACAATGAGCAGTTCTTC.

The chain carries TRBV5-1 and TRBJ1-4; maybe TRBD1 (6 bases). The CDR3 is 14 amino acids. CDR1 and CDR2 from the germline V gene are SGHRS and YFSETQ. Trimming took 0 bases from V and 8 from J, leaving 11 bases between them. The CDR3 coding sequence is TGCGCCAGCAGCTTGGCAGGGGTGGGAGAAAAACTGTTTTTT. It encodes CASSLAGVGEKLFF. Filled out from reference TRBV5-1 and TRBJ1-4, the complete variable domain reads KAGVTQTPRYLIKTRGQQVTLSCSPISGHRSVSWYQQTPGQGLQFLFEYFSETQRNKGNFPGRFSGRQFSNSRSEMNVSTLELGDSALYLCASSLAGVGEKLFFGSGTQLSVL.

The V gene is TRBV30, the J gene TRBJ2-7; 8 nucleotides match TRBD2. CDR3 length: 15 amino acids. With V trimmed by 0 bases and J by 2 bases, 6 bases remained unmatched. In germline, CDR1 is GTSNPN, CDR2 SVGIG (reference sequence). The CDR3 DNA reads TGTGCCTGGAGTGTGGGCGGGAGGACCGCCTACGAGCAGTACTTC. It translates to CAWSVGGRTAYEQYF.

The rearrangement uses TRBV18 and TRBJ2-5; D unclear. Germline-derived CDR1 and CDR2 are KGHSH and LQKENI. The CDR3 totals 14 residues. V was trimmed by 1 base and J by 1 base, leaving 7 bases between them. The CDR3, as DNA: TGTGCCAGCTCACCACTGGTAACCCAAGAGACCCAGTACTTC. Protein product: CASSPLVTQETQYF. Looking up the rest from reference TRBV18 and TRBJ2-5 gives the full variable domain: NAGVMQNPRHLVRRRGQEARLRCSPMKGHSHVYWYRQLPEEGLKFMVYLQKENIIDESGMPKERFSAEFPKEGPSILRIQQVVRGDSAAYFCASSPLVTQETQYFGPGTRLLVL.

This chain links TRBV6-5 with TRBJ2-5, with TRBD2 as a possible D gene (5 bases). The V end lost 6 bases, the J end lost 7 bases, and 9 bases lay between the germline ends. Per the germline V gene, CDR1 is MNHEY and CDR2 is SVGAGI. This CDR3 comprises 11 residues. This chain's CDR3 is CASREVPTQYF. CDR3 sequence (DNA): TGTGCCAGCAGGGAGGTACCGACCCAGTACTTC.

The V gene is TRBV19, the J gene TRBJ2-1, with 9 nucleotides matching TRBD1. CDR1 is LNHDA, CDR2 SQIVND, per germline (reference sequence). J lost 7 bases, V lost 7 bases, and 8 bases had no gene match. The CDR3 has 14 residues. As DNA, the CDR3 is TGTGCCAGTACCCGACAGGGGGTTTCAAATGAGCAGTTCTTC. Residues: CASTRQGVSNEQFF.

The rearrangement uses TRBV29-1 and TRBJ1-2; the D is unclear. CDR1 is SQVTM, CDR2 ANQGSEA, per germline. The CDR3 loop spans 16 amino acids. V shed 5 bases and J shed 2 bases, with 21 bases lying between them. The CDR3 nucleotides read TGCAGCGTTCGTAGCGGTAAACTAGTAGACAACTATGGCTACACCTTC. Translated, it gives CSVRSGKLVDNYGYTF.

The rearrangement uses TRBV11-2 and TRBJ2-7, with 10 bases lining up with TRBD2. V lost 0 bases, J lost 4 bases, and 18 bases stayed unmatched. In germline, CDR1 is SGHAT, CDR2 FQNNGV. This CDR3 is 20 amino acids long. The CDR3: CASSLDSLTLDVAGGYEQYF. The CDR3 DNA reads as TGTGCCAGCAGCTTAGATTCCCTGACCTTAGACGTAGCGGGAGGTTACGAGCAGTACTTC.

The chain uses TRBV27 and TRBJ2-3; 7 nucleotides match TRBD1. Per the germline V gene, CDR1 is MNHEY and CDR2 is SMNVEV (reference sequence). There are 16 residues in the CDR3. V shed 5 bases and J 6 bases; nucleotides not matched to a gene: 14. CDR3 sequence: CASSPRDRAPSDTQYF. DNA for the CDR3: TGTGCCAGCAGTCCCCGAGACAGGGCCCCCTCCGATACGCAGTATTTT.

CDR3 nucleotides: TGCGCCAGCAGCCAAGGGACAGGGACGCGATATGGCTACACCTTC. Protein product: CASSQGTGTRYGYTF. The V call is TRBV4-1, the J call TRBJ1-2, with TRBD1 identical over 8 bases. The V gene's germline CDR1 is MGHRA and CDR2 YSYEKL. The length of the CDR3 is 15 residues. V dropped 1 base and J dropped 5; count of bases not matched to a gene: 6.

The CDR3 loop is CASSSRGGQGRSEQYF. CDR3 bases: TGTGCCAGCAGCTCCCGGGGCGGACAGGGAAGGTCTGAGCAGTACTTC. The chain joins TRBV7-2 to TRBJ2-7, with TRBD1 matching over 8 bases. V shed 4 bases and J 7 bases; nucleotides not matched to a gene: 15. In germline, CDR1 is SGHTA, CDR2 FQGNSA. The CDR3 contains 16 residues.

The chain carries TRBV19 and TRBJ1-4; 10 bases match TRBD1. V shed 9 bases and J 7 bases; nucleotides not matched to a gene: 11. This CDR3 is 15 amino acids long. Germline V gene data show CDR1 as LNHDA and CDR2 as SQIVND (reference sequence). CDR3 residues: CASTRQGANSEKLFF. CDR3 nucleotides: TGTGCCAGCACCCGACAGGGGGCTAATAGTGAAAAACTGTTTTTT.

The chain employs TRBV6-5 and TRBJ2-3, with TRBD1 matching 9 bases. In germline, CDR1 is MNHEY, CDR2 SVGAGI. CDR3 length equals 15 residues. V was clipped by 2 bases and J by 4 bases; unmatched bases: 4. The CDR3 is CASSYRTGGPDTQYF. The CDR3, as DNA: TGTGCCAGCAGTTACCGAACAGGGGGCCCAGATACGCAGTATTTT.

The V and J genes are TRBV24-1 and TRBJ2-3, with D possibly being TRBD2 (6 bases). Trimming shortened V by 4 bases and J by 1 base, and 11 bases separated the two germline ends. The CDR3 has 15 amino acids. Germline CDR1 KGHDR, CDR2 SFDVKD. The DNA for the CDR3 is TGTGCCACCAGTGAGCCGGCTAGCGGCACAGATACGCAGTATTTT. Amino acid sequence: CATSEPASGTDTQYF.

The sample holds a few counts of this clone. The chain has TRBV9 and TRBJ2-1; 8 positions agree with TRBD2. In germline, CDR1 is SGDLS, CDR2 YYNGEE. The ends lost 3 bases at V and 4 bases at J; junction bases unmatched: 12. The CDR3 contains 17 residues. CDR3 sequence: CASSESGSGVVYNEQFF. CDR3 DNA: TGTGCCAGCAGCGAGAGCGGGAGTGGGGTGGTATACAATGAGCAGTTCTTC.

The V gene is TRBV29-1, the J gene TRBJ2-3, with 10 bases matching TRBD2. This CDR3 spans 14 amino acids. The germline V gene has CDR1 SQVTM and CDR2 ANQGSEA. V trimming: 6 bases; J trimming: 4 bases; junction bases outside the gene matches: 7. CDR3 protein: CSVGLAVIADTQYF. The CDR3 DNA sequence: TGCAGCGTCGGACTAGCGGTCATCGCAGATACGCAGTATTTT.

This clone was observed once. The rearrangement joins TRBV3-1 (or the pseudogene TRBV3-2) to TRBJ2-1; 10 nucleotides align to TRBD2. Per the germline V gene, CDR1 is LGHDT and CDR2 is YNNKEL (reference sequence). CDR3 length: 17 amino acids. Trimming cost V 3 bases and J 5 bases; bases outside gene matches: 10. Here the CDR3 DNA reads TGTGCCAGCAGCCAGTCAAGACTAGCGGGCCGAGACAATGAGCAGTTCTTC. Its protein product is CASSQSRLAGRDNEQFF.

The genes are TRBV7-9 and TRBJ2-6; D ambiguous. CDR3 size: 13 residues. Germline CDR1 and CDR2: SEHNR and FQNEAQ (reference sequence). V was pared by 4 bases and J by 3 bases, with 4 bases between. The DNA for the CDR3 is TGTGCCAGCAGCTCGAGTGGGGCCAACGTCCTGACTTTC. The encoded protein is CASSSSGANVLTF.

The gene calls are TRBV5-1 and TRBJ2-7, with 8 bases lining up with TRBD2. The CDR3 is made up of 14 amino acids. V lost 4 bases and J lost 1; bases outside the gene matches: 4. From germline, CDR1 is SGHRS and CDR2 YFSETQ. CDR3 protein: CASSPGGWSYEQYF. The CDR3 DNA follows: TGCGCCAGCAGCCCGGGAGGGTGGTCCTACGAGCAGTACTTC. Complete variable domain (other parts from reference TRBV5-1 and TRBJ2-7): KAGVTQTPRYLIKTRGQQVTLSCSPISGHRSVSWYQQTPGQGLQFLFEYFSETQRNKGNFPGRFSGRQFSNSRSEMNVSTLELGDSALYLCASSPGGWSYEQYFGPGTRLTVT.

This clone was seen more than once but under ten times. The chain combines TRBV19 with TRBJ1-2, with 7 bases matching TRBD1. The germline gives CDR1 LNHDA, CDR2 SQIVND (reference sequence). Germline trimming cut 5 bases from V and 0 bases from J; bases unmatched to any gene: 6. CDR3 length: 15 amino acids. CDR3 loop: CASSPTGSANYGYTF. CDR3 coding DNA: TGTGCCAGTAGTCCGACAGGGTCGGCTAACTATGGCTACACCTTC. Full variable domain (rest looked up from reference TRBV19 and TRBJ1-2): DGGITQSPKYLFRKEGQNVTLSCEQNLNHDAMYWYRQDPGQGLRLIYYSQIVNDFQKGDIAEGYSVSREKKESFPLTVTSAQKNPTAFYLCASSPTGSANYGYTFGSGTRLTVV.